This entry lists 29 T cell receptor beta chains sequenced from one sample in a study of beta chain features in type 1 diabetes. Sequencing targeted expressed TCRB transcripts, as all isolated RNA had been reverse transcribed. Produced via immunoSEQ multiplex PCR; TCRdb's table is partial and in-frame only. The sample lists 970,000 or so clones; roughly a sixth were seen once. Input material: naive CD4+ T cells from blood. The receptors were gathered from a woman aged 18-29 years in good health.

V is TRBV2 and J is TRBJ1-1; 7 bases fit TRBD1. V lost 8 bases, J lost 6 bases, and 12 bases stayed unmatched. The germline CDR1 and CDR2 sequences are SNHLY and FYNNEI. The CDR3 is 14 amino acids. The CDR3 spells CASLPYDRASEAFF. The CDR3 bases are TGTGCCAGCCTACCATACGACAGGGCTTCTGAAGCTTTCTTT.

V gene TRBV10-3 combines with J gene TRBJ1-3, with no clear D. The CDR3 is 15 amino acids. Germline CDR1 is ENHRY and CDR2 is SYGVKD. V was cut by 6 bases and J by 1 base, with 13 bases left in between. As DNA, the CDR3 is TGTGCCATCAGGAAAGACCAAAGGTCTGGAAACACCATATATTTT. Amino acids: CAIRKDQRSGNTIYF.

This clone was seen a handful of times. This chain links TRBV4-3 with TRBJ2-1; TRBD2 agrees at 8 bases. Looked up from germline, CDR1 is LGHNA and CDR2 is YSLEER. The CDR3 covers 14 residues. The V and J ends lost 4 bases and 7 bases, in that order; junction bases with no gene match: 6. The CDR3 DNA sequence: TGCGCCAGCAGCCTCGGGACTAGAGGGAATGAGCAGTTCTTC. It translates to CASSLGTRGNEQFF.

This clone has more than one count but fewer than ten. The chain uses TRBV11-2 and TRBJ2-7; no firm D call. V lost 0 bases and J lost 2, with 2 bases in between. The CDR3 extends over 12 amino acids. Germline V CDR1 and CDR2: SGHAT, FQNNGV. The CDR3 coding sequence is TGTGCCAGCAGCTTAGACACCTACGAGCAGTACTTC. It codes for CASSLDTYEQYF.

This clone has a handful of counts. The chain joins TRBV5-1 to TRBJ2-3, with D hard to call. From germline, CDR1 is SGHRS and CDR2 YFSETQ. Deletions cut 0 bases from V and 6 bases from J, with 14 bases between. The CDR3 extends over 15 amino acids. The CDR3 protein is CASSLGTTRSDTQYF. The CDR3 DNA follows: TGCGCCAGCAGCTTGGGGACGACGCGGTCGGATACGCAGTATTTT.

This clone was detected a few times. This chain uses TRBV7-9 with TRBJ2-7, with 9 positions matching TRBD1. Per the germline V gene, CDR1 is SEHNR and CDR2 is FQNEAQ (reference sequence). With V trimmed by 2 bases and J by 5 bases, 7 bases remained unmatched. This CDR3 is built from 15 residues. CDR3 DNA: TGTGCCAGCAGCTTATTCGGGACAGGGCGCGACGAGCAGTACTTC. Translation: CASSLFGTGRDEQYF.

The chain combines TRBV28 with TRBJ2-3, with D hard to call. The CDR3 is 14 amino acids. Looked up from germline, CDR1 is MDHEN and CDR2 is SYDVKM. Trimming cost V 4 bases and J 6 bases, with 14 bases left between them. CDR3 sequence (DNA): TGTGCCAGCAGTTCAGGAGACACCGGCGATACGCAGTATTTT. This translates into CASSSGDTGDTQYF. Full variable domain (outside the CDR3, taken from reference TRBV28 and TRBJ2-3): DVKVTQSSRYLVKRTGEKVFLECVQDMDHENMFWYRQDPGLGLRLIYFSYDVKMKEKGDIPEGYSVSREKKERFSLILESASTNQTSMYLCASSSGDTGDTQYFGPGTRLTVL.

The rearrangement uses TRBV18 and TRBJ2-2; TRBD2 is a possible D gene (6 bases). The ends were cut back, 3 bases at V and 5 bases at J, with 16 bases in the middle. The CDR3 length is 16 residues. The V gene's germline CDR1 is KGHSH and CDR2 LQKENI. The CDR3 sequence: CASSPPREKGTGELFF. The CDR3 DNA reads TGTGCCAGCTCACCGCCTCGGGAGAAGGGAACCGGGGAGCTGTTTTTT.

The rearrangement joins TRBV6-6 to TRBJ2-5; D might be TRBD1 (6 bases). This CDR3 is 14 amino acids long. The germline V gene encodes CDR1 MNHNY and CDR2 SVGAGI (reference sequence). Trimming stripped 6 bases from V and 5 bases from J, with 16 bases between. CDR3 nucleotides: TGTGCCAGCAGGCTCTACAGGGACCGGGAGACCCAGTACTTC. Amino acids: CASRLYRDRETQYF.

This clone was observed a few times. Different DNA sequences within this sample yield the same CDR3. The chain uses TRBV5-1 and TRBJ2-1, with a tentative D call TRBD1 (7 bases). CDR3 length equals 15 residues. V lost 2 bases to trimming and J lost 3 bases, with 12 bases between them. Germline V gene lookup returns CDR1 SGHRS and CDR2 YFSETQ. The CDR3 region is CASSLGGGGYNEQFF. The CDR3 DNA follows: TGCGCCAGCAGCTTAGGAGGGGGCGGCTACAATGAGCAGTTCTTC.

This chain connects TRBV18 to TRBJ2-1, with 7 bases identical to TRBD1. The germline V gene has CDR1 KGHSH and CDR2 LQKENI. V was pared by 0 bases and J by 3 bases, with 5 bases of the junction left unmatched. The CDR3 spans 16 residues. The CDR3 sequence is CASSPPPGGNYNEQFF. The CDR3 DNA reads as TGTGCCAGCTCACCACCCCCAGGGGGAAACTACAATGAGCAGTTCTTC. The whole variable domain, remainder taken from reference TRBV18 and TRBJ2-1, is NAGVMQNPRHLVRRRGQEARLRCSPMKGHSHVYWYRQLPEEGLKFMVYLQKENIIDESGMPKERFSAEFPKEGPSILRIQQVVRGDSAAYFCASSPPPGGNYNEQFFGPGTRLTVL.

This clone occurred a few times. CDR3 sequence: CASSQDGSGTSFSYEQYF. In DNA form, the CDR3 reads TGTGCCAGCAGCCAAGATGGGTCCGGGACTAGCTTCTCCTACGAGCAGTACTTC. This sequence joins TRBV4-2 and TRBJ2-7, with 9 bases fitting TRBD2. CDR1 and CDR2 from the germline V gene are LGHNA and YNFKEQ. Trimming took 0 bases from V and 0 from J; bases not matched to a gene: 9. CDR3 length: 18 amino acids.

This clone was counted a few times. The J gene is TRBJ2-1, the V gene TRBV4-3; D possibly corresponds to TRBD2 (5 bases). Germline V gene data show CDR1 as LGHNA and CDR2 as YSLEER. This CDR3 is built from 15 residues. Trimming pared 1 base from V and 9 bases from J, leaving 16 bases between. For the CDR3, the DNA is TGCGCCAGCAGCCAAGCCCCGGAGGATTTGGGTGAGCAGTTCTTC. It is translated as CASSQAPEDLGEQFF.

The chain recombines TRBV5-1 with TRBJ1-2; TRBD1 might be the D (5 bases). Trimming cost V 3 bases and J 8 bases, with 14 bases left between them. The length of the CDR3 is 13 residues. CDR1 is SGHRS and CDR2 is YFSETQ in the germline V gene. The CDR3 reads CASSWDYSSGYTF. The DNA for the CDR3 is TGCGCCAGCAGCTGGGACTACTCCTCGGGCTACACCTTC.

This clone has just a few counts. This chain links TRBV19 with TRBJ2-7, with D possibly TRBD2 on 5 matching bases. The CDR3 runs 12 residues. V lost 5 bases to trimming and J lost 3 bases, with 8 bases between them. Germline CDR1 reads LNHDA; CDR2 reads SQIVND (reference sequence). CDR3 region: CASSDGVYEQYF. In DNA, the CDR3 is TGTGCCAGTAGTGACGGGGTCTACGAGCAGTACTTC. Variable domain in full (rest from reference TRBV19 and TRBJ2-7): DGGITQSPKYLFRKEGQNVTLSCEQNLNHDAMYWYRQDPGQGLRLIYYSQIVNDFQKGDIAEGYSVSREKKESFPLTVTSAQKNPTAFYLCASSDGVYEQYFGPGTRLTVT.

This rearrangement joins TRBV2 to TRBJ2-1, with D possibly being TRBD2 (5 bases). Germline CDR1 SNHLY, CDR2 FYNNEI. V was clipped by 8 bases and J by 6 bases, with 11 bases between them. This CDR3 contains 12 residues. The CDR3 sequence is CASARVGNEQFF. The CDR3 DNA follows: TGTGCCAGCGCGCGGGTAGGCAATGAGCAGTTCTTC.

The chain is built from TRBV27 and TRBJ1-5; D call uncertain. The CDR3 totals 14 residues. The V end was cut by 2 bases, the J end by 3 bases, with 8 bases between. Germline V gene lookup returns CDR1 MNHEY and CDR2 SMNVEV (reference sequence). CDR3 in DNA: TGTGCCAGCAGTTTACTGGGGATCAATCAGCCCCAGCATTTT. It specifies CASSLLGINQPQHF.

This clone was recorded a few times. The J gene is TRBJ1-4, the V gene TRBV18, with TRBD1 identical over 7 bases. This CDR3 contains 13 residues. The germline V gene has CDR1 KGHSH and CDR2 LQKENI. The V segment lost 6 bases and the J segment 5 bases; nucleotides outside the gene matches: 3. In DNA, the CDR3 is TGTGCCAGCTCCGGGGGACAGAATGAAAAACTGTTTTTT. Translation gives CASSGGQNEKLFF. Filled out from reference TRBV18 and TRBJ1-4, the complete variable domain reads NAGVMQNPRHLVRRRGQEARLRCSPMKGHSHVYWYRQLPEEGLKFMVYLQKENIIDESGMPKERFSAEFPKEGPSILRIQQVVRGDSAAYFCASSGGQNEKLFFGSGTQLSVL.

This clone was detected a few times. V usage is TRBV4-2 and J usage is TRBJ2-7; possibly TRBD1 or TRBD2 for D (6 bases each). The length of the CDR3 is 19 residues. V shed 4 bases and J shed 3 bases, with 28 bases lying between them. Germline V lookup: CDR1 LGHNA, CDR2 YNFKEQ. CDR3 protein: CASSPTHPRGQGESYEQYF. Here the CDR3 DNA reads TGTGCCAGCAGCCCCACGCACCCCCGGGGGCAGGGCGAAAGCTACGAGCAGTACTTC.

This clone was found a few times. J is TRBJ1-1 and V is TRBV2; D is perhaps TRBD1 (5 bases). CDR1 is SNHLY and CDR2 is FYNNEI in the germline V gene. This CDR3 contains 15 residues. V lost 7 bases and J lost 1, with 16 bases in between. CDR3 residues: CASTGQGISNTEAFF. CDR3 sequence (DNA): TGTGCCAGCACGGGGCAGGGAATCTCGAACACTGAAGCTTTCTTT.

The V gene is TRBV2, the J gene TRBJ1-5; D may be TRBD1 (5 bases). V lost 8 bases and J 4 bases, leaving 12 bases between the germline ends. Germline values: CDR1 SNHLY, CDR2 FYNNEI. The CDR3 loop spans 13 amino acids. The CDR3 region has the DNA TGTGCCAGCGGGACCGATACTAATCAGCCCCAGCATTTT. Translation: CASGTDTNQPQHF.

The V gene is TRBV12-2, the J gene TRBJ2-5; no check of the table's D call, TRBD1, against the DNA was made. TRBV12-2 is shown as a pseudogene. This CDR3 has 14 residues. CDR3 in amino acids: CASRWRQGEETQYF. The CDR3 nucleotides read TGTGCAAGTCGCTGGAGACAGGGGGAAGAGACCCAGTACTTC.

This clone was picked up a small number of times. V and J are TRBV2 and TRBJ2-5; tentative D call: TRBD1 (6 bases). V lost 4 bases to trimming and J lost 2 bases, with 8 bases between them. The CDR3 totals 13 residues. Germline CDR1 is SNHLY and CDR2 is FYNNEI. In nucleotides, the CDR3 is TGTGCCAGCAGTGGAGACAGGCAAGAGACCCAGTACTTC. This sequence encodes CASSGDRQETQYF.

The rearrangement uses TRBV29-1 and TRBJ2-7, with TRBD1 matching 10 bases. This CDR3 region has 14 residues. The trim removed 4 bases at V and 1 base at J, leaving 4 bases unmatched. Germline-derived CDR1 and CDR2 are SQVTM and ANQGSEA. The chain's CDR3 is CSVVWDRGSYEQYF. The CDR3 DNA sequence: TGCAGCGTTGTCTGGGACAGGGGATCCTACGAGCAGTACTTC.

This chain's CDR3 is CASTRDRGETQYF. The CDR3 region has the DNA TGTGCCAGCACCCGGGACAGGGGCGAGACCCAGTACTTC. The rearrangement joins TRBV2 to TRBJ2-5, with 10 bases identical to TRBD1. Germline V gene lookup returns CDR1 SNHLY and CDR2 FYNNEI. The CDR3 sequence is 13 residues long. V was clipped by 7 bases and J by 5 bases; unmatched bases: 4.

The chain recombines TRBV25-1 with TRBJ2-6; 7 bases line up with TRBD2. This CDR3 region has 17 residues. Germline lookup yields CDR1 MGHDK and CDR2 SYGVNS. Unmatched junction bases numbered 12, after V lost 7 bases and J lost 3 bases. CDR3 in amino acids: CASISGGGGGGANVLTF. The DNA for the CDR3 is TGTGCCAGCATCTCTGGCGGCGGGGGAGGTGGGGCCAACGTCCTGACTTTC.

The rearrangement uses TRBV27 and TRBJ1-2, with D perhaps matching TRBD1 (6 bases). The CDR3 extends over 13 amino acids. The germline V gene has CDR1 MNHEY and CDR2 SMNVEV (reference sequence). V was trimmed by 3 bases and J by 6 bases, leaving 11 bases between them. CDR3 nucleotides: TGTGCCAGCAGTTTTAGGGGGGAAGATGGCTACACCTTC. It yields the protein CASSFRGEDGYTF.

CDR3 residues: CASSRRDHADTQYF. The CDR3 DNA follows: TGTGCCAGCAGCCGCCGGGACCACGCAGATACGCAGTATTTT. The chain joins TRBV11-2 to TRBJ2-3; TRBD1 or TRBD2 may be the D gene (5 bases each). CDR1 SGHAT and CDR2 FQNNGV come from the germline V gene. The ends were cut back, 5 bases at V and 4 bases at J, with 13 bases in the middle. The CDR3 is 14 residues long.

V gene TRBV7-2 combines with J gene TRBJ1-1; a possible D gene is TRBD1 (5 bases). Trimming cost V 5 bases and J 0 bases, with 7 bases left between them. Germline lookup yields CDR1 SGHTA and CDR2 FQGNSA. This CDR3 is built from 13 residues. As DNA, the CDR3 is TGTGCCAGCAGCCGACAGTTGAACACTGAAGCTTTCTTT. Its protein is CASSRQLNTEAFF.